The 7 T cell receptor beta chains listed next were all sequenced from one sample in a study of cytomegalovirus exposure and HLA in healthy donors. PCR amplification relied on 60 Vbeta primers (plus 13 Jbeta primers). The table came from immunoSEQ multiplex PCR; TCRdb's copy has only in-frame clones and leaves some out. The table lists nearly 200,000 clones, around 79% of them singletons. The sample comprised PBMCs. The receptor source for this set is a male donor in good health and CMV-seropositive.

The chain recombines TRBV4-3 with TRBJ2-1; 10 bases align to TRBD2. The CDR3 has 16 residues. V lost 4 bases and J lost 5; bases outside the gene matches: 8. The V gene's germline CDR1 is LGHNA and CDR2 YSLEER. CDR3 coding DNA: TGCGCCAGCAGCCTGTTAGCGGGGGGCTCGGACAATGAGCAGTTCTTC. Its protein is CASSLLAGGSDNEQFF.

V and J are TRBV30 and TRBJ2-2, with 8 bases fitting TRBD1. The V gene end was trimmed by 2 bases and the J gene end by 6 bases; junction bases not matched to a gene: 8. The germline V gene has CDR1 GTSNPN and CDR2 SVGIG (reference sequence). This CDR3 region has 15 residues. CDR3 sequence: CAWSRQGFDAGELFF. The CDR3 nucleotides are TGTGCCTGGAGTCGACAGGGGTTCGACGCCGGGGAGCTGTTTTTT.

V is TRBV9 and J is TRBJ2-1; 11 bases match TRBD2. Germline values: CDR1 SGDLS, CDR2 YYNGEE. V shed 4 bases, J shed 3 bases, and the junction held 6 bases outside the gene matches. CDR3 size: 16 residues. The CDR3 coding sequence is TGTGCCAGCAGCAAACTAGCGGGAGCTGTCTACAATGAGCAGTTCTTC. It is translated as CASSKLAGAVYNEQFF.

The CDR3 here is CASSSGRDIYEQYF. The DNA of the CDR3 is TGCGCCAGCAGCTCTGGACGGGATATCTACGAGCAGTACTTC. The chain couples TRBV5-1 to TRBJ2-7, with D possibly matching TRBD2 (5 bases). This CDR3 has 14 amino acids. Between the trimmed V and J ends, which lost 3 bases and 3 bases, there was a span of 13 bases. Germline V gives CDR1 SGHRS, CDR2 YFSETQ.

About this clone: The sample has other DNA sequences that encode this CDR3 too. The rearrangement joins TRBV5-1 to TRBJ1-4; 10 nucleotides line up with TRBD1. The V gene end was trimmed by 3 bases and the J gene end by 8 bases; junction bases not matched to a gene: 4. Germline values: CDR1 SGHRS, CDR2 YFSETQ. The CDR3 covers 14 residues. This chain's CDR3 is CASSSGQGGEKLFF. For the CDR3, the DNA is TGCGCCAGCAGCTCAGGACAGGGGGGGGAAAAACTGTTTTTT.

CDR3 sequence: CASSLIRTSGTKQFF. CDR3 DNA sequence: TGTGCCAGCAGTTTAATAAGGACTAGCGGAACAAAGCAGTTCTTC. The chain joins TRBV28 to TRBJ2-1; 10 positions match TRBD2. CDR1 is MDHEN and CDR2 is SYDVKM in the germline V gene. The V and J ends lost 2 bases and 11 bases, in that order; junction bases with no gene match: 9. The CDR3 is 15 residues long.

The V call is TRBV15, the J call TRBJ1-1; D may be TRBD1 (5 bases). The V and J ends lost 5 bases and 5 bases respectively, with 15 bases between them. There are 14 residues in the CDR3. Germline V CDR1 and CDR2: LNHNV, YYDKDF (reference sequence). This CDR3 reads CATSSNGGGTEAFF. CDR3 DNA sequence: TGTGCCACCAGCTCGAACGGGGGAGGGACTGAAGCTTTCTTT.